This T cell receptor (beta chain) was captured by sequencing in a study of somatic mutations in cytotoxic T cells in rheumatoid arthritis. Study-level results: Among rheumatoid arthritis patients, TRBV07 appeared slightly underrepresented, and this finding was left without any adjustment for multiple comparisons. Over 20% of CD8+ cells belonged to the largest CD8+ clone in about an eighth of the roughly 60 patients.

Regarding this clone: Its antigen is currently unknown.

Profiling relied on immunoSEQ multiplex PCR, and the TCRdb table lists in-frame clones only, not all of them. The top ten hold about 12% of the sample, which has about 16,000 clones, approximately 80% seen once. CDR3 length equals 12 residues. Losses at the gene ends were 7 bases for V and 6 bases for J; bases not matched to a gene: 3. In germline, CDR1 is ENHRY, CDR2 SYGVKD. Magnetic beads with positive selection isolated CD4+ and CD8+ fractions, whose purity was verified by flow cytometry. Sequenced: CD8+ T cells sorted from blood. The chain uses TRBV10-3 and TRBJ2-1, with TRBD1 matching 7 bases. The clonotype comes from an adult with rheumatoid arthritis. The CDR3 bases are TGTGCCATCACACCAGGGGGCAATGAGCAGTTCTTC. Residues: CAITPGGNEQFF.